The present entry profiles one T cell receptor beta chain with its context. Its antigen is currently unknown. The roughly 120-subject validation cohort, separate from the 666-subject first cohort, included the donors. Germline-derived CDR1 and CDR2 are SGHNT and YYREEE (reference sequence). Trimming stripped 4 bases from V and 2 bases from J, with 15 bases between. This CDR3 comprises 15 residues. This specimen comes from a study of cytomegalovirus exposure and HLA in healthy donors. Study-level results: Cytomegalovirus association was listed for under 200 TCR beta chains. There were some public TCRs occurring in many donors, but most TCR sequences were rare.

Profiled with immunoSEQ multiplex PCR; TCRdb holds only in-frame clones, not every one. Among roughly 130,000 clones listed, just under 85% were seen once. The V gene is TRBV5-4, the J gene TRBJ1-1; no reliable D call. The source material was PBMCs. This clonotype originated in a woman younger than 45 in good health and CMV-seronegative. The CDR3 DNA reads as TGTGCCAGCAGCCGCCGGGAGGACGGAAACACTGAAGCTTTCTTT. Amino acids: CASSRREDGNTEAFF.